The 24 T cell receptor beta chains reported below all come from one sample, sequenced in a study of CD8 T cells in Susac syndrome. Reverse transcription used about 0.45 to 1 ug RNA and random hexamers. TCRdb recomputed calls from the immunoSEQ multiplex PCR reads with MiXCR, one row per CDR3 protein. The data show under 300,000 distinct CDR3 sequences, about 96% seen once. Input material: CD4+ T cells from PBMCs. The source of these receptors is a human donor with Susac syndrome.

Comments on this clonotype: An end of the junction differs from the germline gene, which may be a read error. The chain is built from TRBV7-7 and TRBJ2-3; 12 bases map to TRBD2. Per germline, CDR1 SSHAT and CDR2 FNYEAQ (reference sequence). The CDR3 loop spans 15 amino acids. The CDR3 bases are TGTGCTAGCAGCCGCGGACTAGCGGGACTAGATACGCAGTATTTT. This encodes CASSRGLAGLDTQYF.

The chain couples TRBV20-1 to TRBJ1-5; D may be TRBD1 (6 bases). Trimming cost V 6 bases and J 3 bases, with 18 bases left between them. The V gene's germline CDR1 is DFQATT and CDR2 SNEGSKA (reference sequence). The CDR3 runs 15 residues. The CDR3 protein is CSALEEGGINQPQHF. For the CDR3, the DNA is TGCAGTGCCCTCGAGGAGGGGGGGATCAATCAGCCCCAGCATTTT.

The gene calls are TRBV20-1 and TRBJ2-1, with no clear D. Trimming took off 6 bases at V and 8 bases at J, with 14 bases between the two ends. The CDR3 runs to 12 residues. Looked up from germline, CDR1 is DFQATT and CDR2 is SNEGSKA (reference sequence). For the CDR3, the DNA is TGCAGTGCCCCTCGACGGCTAGATGAGCAGTTCTTC. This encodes CSAPRRLDEQFF.

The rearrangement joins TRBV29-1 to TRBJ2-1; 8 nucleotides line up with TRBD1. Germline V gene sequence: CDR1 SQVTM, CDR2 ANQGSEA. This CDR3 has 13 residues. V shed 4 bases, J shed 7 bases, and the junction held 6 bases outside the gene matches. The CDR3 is CSVAADRVNEQFF. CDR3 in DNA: TGCAGCGTTGCGGCGGACAGGGTTAATGAGCAGTTCTTC.

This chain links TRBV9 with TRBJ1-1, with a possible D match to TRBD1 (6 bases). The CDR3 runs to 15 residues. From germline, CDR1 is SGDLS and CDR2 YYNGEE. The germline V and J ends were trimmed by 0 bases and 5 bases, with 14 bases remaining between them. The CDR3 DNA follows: TGTGCCAGCAGCGTAGTTGGGGGGGCGGGGACTGAAGCTTTCTTT. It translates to CASSVVGGAGTEAFF.

In DNA, the CDR3 is TGCAGTGCTAGAGAGATAGCGGGACAACACACTGAGCAGTTCTTC. It yields the protein CSAREIAGQHTEQFF. The chain uses TRBV20-1 and TRBJ2-1; 8 bases map to TRBD2. V shed 0 bases, J shed 9 bases, and the junction held 10 bases outside the gene matches. The germline gives CDR1 DFQATT, CDR2 SNEGSKA (reference sequence). This CDR3 region has 15 residues.

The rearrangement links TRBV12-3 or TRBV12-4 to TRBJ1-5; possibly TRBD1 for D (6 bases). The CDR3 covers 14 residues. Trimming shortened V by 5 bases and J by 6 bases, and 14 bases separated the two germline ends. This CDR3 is CASSQQGSGQPQHF. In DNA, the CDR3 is TGTGCCAGCAGTCAACAGGGCAGCGGTCAGCCCCAGCATTTT.

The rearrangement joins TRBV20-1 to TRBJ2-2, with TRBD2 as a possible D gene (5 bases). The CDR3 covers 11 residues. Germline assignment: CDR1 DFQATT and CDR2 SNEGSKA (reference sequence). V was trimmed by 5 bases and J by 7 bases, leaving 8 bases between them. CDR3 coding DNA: TGCAGTGCTCCGGGATTCGGGGAGCTGTTTTTT. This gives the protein CSAPGFGELFF.

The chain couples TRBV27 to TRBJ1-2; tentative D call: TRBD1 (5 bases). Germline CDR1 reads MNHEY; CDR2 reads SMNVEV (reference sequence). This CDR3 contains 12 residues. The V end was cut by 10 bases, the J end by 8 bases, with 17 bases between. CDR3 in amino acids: CATRDPGQGYTF. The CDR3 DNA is TGTGCCACCCGGGACCCAGGGCAGGGCTACACCTTC.

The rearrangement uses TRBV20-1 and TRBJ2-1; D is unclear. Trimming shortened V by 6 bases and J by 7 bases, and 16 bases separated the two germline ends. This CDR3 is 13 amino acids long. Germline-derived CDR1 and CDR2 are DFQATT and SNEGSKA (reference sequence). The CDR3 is CSAPREPWNEQFF. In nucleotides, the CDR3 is TGCAGTGCCCCTAGGGAACCCTGGAATGAGCAGTTCTTC.

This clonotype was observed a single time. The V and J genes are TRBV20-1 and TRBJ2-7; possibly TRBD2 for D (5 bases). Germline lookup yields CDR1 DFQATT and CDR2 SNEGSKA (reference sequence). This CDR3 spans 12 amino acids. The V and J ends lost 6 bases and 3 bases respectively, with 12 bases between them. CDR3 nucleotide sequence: TGCAGTGCCAGGAGGCTTCACTACGAGCAGTACTTC. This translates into CSARRLHYEQYF.

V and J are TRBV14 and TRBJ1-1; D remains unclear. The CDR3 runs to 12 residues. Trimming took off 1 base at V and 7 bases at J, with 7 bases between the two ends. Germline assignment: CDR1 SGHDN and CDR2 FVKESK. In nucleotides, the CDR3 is TGTGCCAGCAGCCAAGGGTCAGTTGAAGCTTTCTTT. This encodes CASSQGSVEAFF. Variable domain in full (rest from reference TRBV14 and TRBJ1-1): EAGVTQFPSHSVIEKGQTVTLRCDPISGHDNLYWYRRVMGKEIKFLLHFVKESKQDESGMPNNRFLAERTGGTYSTLKVQPAELEDSGVYFCASSQGSVEAFFGQGTRLTVV.

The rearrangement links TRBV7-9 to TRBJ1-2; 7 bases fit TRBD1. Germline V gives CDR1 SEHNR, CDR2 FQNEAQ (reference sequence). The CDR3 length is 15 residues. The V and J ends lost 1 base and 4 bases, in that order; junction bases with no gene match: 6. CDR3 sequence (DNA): TGTGCCAGCAGCTTAGTCGGAGGGGGCGTCTATGGCTACACCTTC. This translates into CASSLVGGGVYGYTF.

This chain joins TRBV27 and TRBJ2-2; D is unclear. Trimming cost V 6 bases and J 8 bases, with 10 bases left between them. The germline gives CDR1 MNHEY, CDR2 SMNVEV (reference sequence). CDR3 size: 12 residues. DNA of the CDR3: TGTGCCAGCAGCCGATATGCGGGGGAGCTGTTTTTT. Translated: CASSRYAGELFF.

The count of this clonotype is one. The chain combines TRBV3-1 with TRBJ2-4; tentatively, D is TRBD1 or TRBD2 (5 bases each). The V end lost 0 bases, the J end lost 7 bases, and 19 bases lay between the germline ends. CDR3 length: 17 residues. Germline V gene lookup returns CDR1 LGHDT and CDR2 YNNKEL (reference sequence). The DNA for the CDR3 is TGTGCCAGCAGCCAAGATGGTACAGCATCGGGGCGGAACATTCAGTACTTC. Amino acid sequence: CASSQDGTASGRNIQYF.

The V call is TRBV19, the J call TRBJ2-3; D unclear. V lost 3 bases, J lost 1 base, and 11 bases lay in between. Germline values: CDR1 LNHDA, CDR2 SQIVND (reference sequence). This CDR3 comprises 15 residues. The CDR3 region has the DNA TGTGCCAGTAGTATTGGGGTACAACGCACAGATACGCAGTATTTT. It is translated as CASSIGVQRTDTQYF. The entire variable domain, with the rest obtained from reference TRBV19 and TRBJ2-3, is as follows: DGGITQSPKYLFRKEGQNVTLSCEQNLNHDAMYWYRQDPGQGLRLIYYSQIVNDFQKGDIAEGYSVSREKKESFPLTVTSAQKNPTAFYLCASSIGVQRTDTQYFGPGTRLTVL.

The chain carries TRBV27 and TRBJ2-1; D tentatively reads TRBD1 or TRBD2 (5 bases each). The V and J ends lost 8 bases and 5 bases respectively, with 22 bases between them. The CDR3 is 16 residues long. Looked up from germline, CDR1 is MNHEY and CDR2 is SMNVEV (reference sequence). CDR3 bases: TGTGCCAGCCTTCGGAAGCTCGGGGCATTAAACAATGAGCAGTTCTTC. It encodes CASLRKLGALNNEQFF.

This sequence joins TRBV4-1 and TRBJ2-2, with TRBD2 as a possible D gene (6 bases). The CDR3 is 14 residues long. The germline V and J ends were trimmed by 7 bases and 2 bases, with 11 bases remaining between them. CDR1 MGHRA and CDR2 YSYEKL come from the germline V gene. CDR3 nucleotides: TGCGCCAGCACCTCGCGGGATAACACCGGGGAGCTGTTTTTT. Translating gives CASTSRDNTGELFF.

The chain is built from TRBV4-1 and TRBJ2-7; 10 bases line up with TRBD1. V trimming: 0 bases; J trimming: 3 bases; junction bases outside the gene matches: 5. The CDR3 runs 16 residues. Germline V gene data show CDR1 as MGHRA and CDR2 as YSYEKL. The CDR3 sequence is CASSQERRDRGYEQYF. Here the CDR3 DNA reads TGCGCCAGCAGCCAAGAACGTAGGGACAGGGGCTACGAGCAGTACTTC.

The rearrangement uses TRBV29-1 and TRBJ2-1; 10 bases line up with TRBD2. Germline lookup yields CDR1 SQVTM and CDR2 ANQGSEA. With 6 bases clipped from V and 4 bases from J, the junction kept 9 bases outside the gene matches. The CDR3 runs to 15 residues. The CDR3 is CSVAGGVRKYNEQFF. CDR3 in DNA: TGCAGCGTAGCGGGAGGGGTTCGAAAATACAATGAGCAGTTCTTC.

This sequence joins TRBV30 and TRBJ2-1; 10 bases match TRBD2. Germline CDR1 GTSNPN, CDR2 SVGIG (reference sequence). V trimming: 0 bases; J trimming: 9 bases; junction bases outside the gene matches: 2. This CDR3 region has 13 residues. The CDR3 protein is CAWSVQREGEQFF. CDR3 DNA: TGTGCCTGGAGTGTCCAGCGGGAGGGTGAGCAGTTCTTC. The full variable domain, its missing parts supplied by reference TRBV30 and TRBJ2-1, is SQTIHQWPATLVQPVGSPLSLECTVEGTSNPNLYWYRQAAGRGLQLLFYSVGIGQISSEVPQNLSASRPQDRQFILSSKKLLLSDSGFYLCAWSVQREGEQFFGPGTRLTVL.

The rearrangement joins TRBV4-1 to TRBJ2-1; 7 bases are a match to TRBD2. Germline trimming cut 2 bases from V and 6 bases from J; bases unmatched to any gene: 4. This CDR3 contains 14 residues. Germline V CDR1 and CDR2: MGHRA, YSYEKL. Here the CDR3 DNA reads TGCGCCAGCAGCCAACCCCCGGGGGGCAATGAGCAGTTCTTC. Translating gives CASSQPPGGNEQFF.

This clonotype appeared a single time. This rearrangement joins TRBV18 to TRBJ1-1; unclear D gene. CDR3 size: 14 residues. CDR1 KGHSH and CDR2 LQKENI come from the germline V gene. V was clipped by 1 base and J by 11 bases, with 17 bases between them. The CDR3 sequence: CASSPQNPQTEAFF. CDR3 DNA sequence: TGTGCCAGCTCACCACAGAACCCCCAAACGGAGGCTTTCTTT.

CDR3 sequence (DNA): TGTGCCAGCAGTCGAGGGACCGTATCCTACGAGCAGTACTTC. Amino acid sequence: CASSRGTVSYEQYF. This sequence joins TRBV12-3 or TRBV12-4 and TRBJ2-7; D may be TRBD1 or TRBD2 (5 bases each). Trimming took off 5 bases at V and 1 base at J, with 12 bases between the two ends. CDR3 length: 14 residues.